These 29 T cell receptor beta chains were sequenced from one sample in a study of shared clonotypes between healthy human individuals. Data came from immunoSEQ multiplex PCR; TCRdb stores just in-frame clones and leaves some out. The sample contains 2,500,000 or so clones, around 92% of which appear only once. Sequences were obtained from naive CD4+ T cells from PBMCs. The subset: CD45RA+ positively selected. Receptors were obtained from a man between 18 and 35 years old in good health. Some clones in this sample may be carry-over from other donors' samples.

The DNA of the CDR3 is TGTGCCTGGAGCGCCTTTCCCTACTCCTACAATGAGCAGTTCTTC. Amino acids: CAWSAFPYSYNEQFF. The chain employs TRBV30 and TRBJ2-1; D is unresolved. The germline V gene has CDR1 GTSNPN and CDR2 SVGIG (reference sequence). The CDR3 consists of 15 residues. Trimming stripped 3 bases from V and 0 bases from J, with 12 bases between.

Comment on this clone: At one end, the junction sequence differs from germline, possibly due to a read error. The chain recombines TRBV7-2 with TRBJ2-7; 12 bases are a match to TRBD2. This CDR3 spans 17 amino acids. Germline lookup yields CDR1 SGHTA and CDR2 FQGNSA. CDR3 region: CASSLAGGPIPGYEQYF. CDR3 nucleotides: TGTGCCAGCAGCCTAGCGGGAGGGCCAATTCCCGGTTACGAGCAGTACTTC.

The rearrangement links TRBV28 to TRBJ1-2, with D possibly matching TRBD1 (5 bases). The germline gives CDR1 MDHEN, CDR2 SYDVKM. CDR3 length equals 13 residues. V was cut by 6 bases and J by 8 bases, with 16 bases left in between. CDR3 amino acids: CASSPGHPGGYTF. The CDR3 nucleotides read TGTGCCAGCAGCCCGGGCCACCCAGGGGGCTACACCTTC.

The chain joins TRBV5-1 to TRBJ2-5; TRBD2 might be the D (6 bases). Trimming stripped 1 base from V and 5 bases from J, with 18 bases between. This CDR3 contains 16 residues. The germline V gene has CDR1 SGHRS and CDR2 YFSETQ. The CDR3 DNA reads TGCGCCAGCAGCTTGTATGGGCGGGATTATGGGGAGACCCAGTACTTC. This translates into CASSLYGRDYGETQYF.

The chain combines TRBV11-2 with TRBJ1-2, with TRBD1 as a possible D gene (5 bases). Germline loops: CDR1 SGHAT, CDR2 FQNNGV. V lost 6 bases to trimming and J lost 2 bases, with 10 bases between them. The CDR3 covers 13 residues. In nucleotides, the CDR3 is TGTGCCAGCAGTCAAGACAGCAACTATGGCTACACCTTC. It is translated as CASSQDSNYGYTF.

This chain connects TRBV6-6 to TRBJ1-2, with a weak D call TRBD1 (5 bases). Germline loops: CDR1 MNHNY, CDR2 SVGAGI (reference sequence). The CDR3 is 14 amino acids. V shed 1 base and J shed 5 bases, with 11 bases lying between them. The CDR3 DNA reads as TGTGCCAGCAGTTACTTAGGGGAGAAGTATGGCTACACCTTC. Amino acids: CASSYLGEKYGYTF.

J is TRBJ1-4 and V is TRBV2; possible D gene TRBD1, 5 bases. The V and J ends lost 2 bases and 8 bases respectively, with 15 bases between them. This CDR3 spans 15 amino acids. Germline CDR1 is SNHLY and CDR2 is FYNNEI. The CDR3 DNA sequence: TGTGCCAGCAGTGAAACTGGCGACAGAAGCGAAAAACTGTTTTTT. It is translated as CASSETGDRSEKLFF.

The chain links TRBV5-1 to TRBJ2-1; tentative D call: TRBD2 (6 bases). Germline V gene sequence: CDR1 SGHRS, CDR2 YFSETQ. Trimming pared 5 bases from V and 2 bases from J, leaving 14 bases between. This CDR3 is 15 amino acids long. CDR3 nucleotides: TGCGCCAGCAGATGGGCCGGGAGTGCCTACAATGAGCAGTTCTTC. It yields the protein CASRWAGSAYNEQFF. The entire variable domain, with the rest obtained from reference TRBV5-1 and TRBJ2-1, is as follows: KAGVTQTPRYLIKTRGQQVTLSCSPISGHRSVSWYQQTPGQGLQFLFEYFSETQRNKGNFPGRFSGRQFSNSRSEMNVSTLELGDSALYLCASRWAGSAYNEQFFGPGTRLTVL.

The chain has TRBV5-1 and TRBJ2-1; D may be TRBD1 (7 bases). V was trimmed by 0 bases and J by 9 bases, leaving 16 bases between them. The CDR3 extends over 15 amino acids. The germline V gene has CDR1 SGHRS and CDR2 YFSETQ. The CDR3 coding sequence is TGCGCCAGCAGCTTGGTACAGGGGAGGTGGAGTGAGCAGTTCTTC. Amino acid sequence: CASSLVQGRWSEQFF.

V gene TRBV7-2 combines with J gene TRBJ1-2; D gene uncertain. The CDR3 loop spans 16 amino acids. V was clipped by 5 bases and J by 8 bases, with 24 bases between them. Germline V gene sequence: CDR1 SGHTA, CDR2 FQGNSA. CDR3 region: CASSPPAGNSFRGYTF. CDR3 DNA sequence: TGTGCCAGCAGCCCCCCGGCGGGCAATTCCTTTCGAGGCTACACCTTC.

The J gene is TRBJ2-1, the V gene TRBV28, with D possibly called TRBD1 or TRBD2 (5 bases each). Germline CDR1 is MDHEN and CDR2 is SYDVKM. The CDR3 consists of 16 residues. V lost 0 bases to trimming and J lost 2 bases, with 11 bases between them. The CDR3 spells CASSLWGRRPYNEQFF. CDR3 coding DNA: TGTGCCAGCAGTTTATGGGGACGGAGACCCTACAATGAGCAGTTCTTC.

This clone was counted a single time. The rearrangement joins TRBV19 to TRBJ2-3, with 12 bases matching TRBD2. The CDR3 contains 17 residues. Trimming cost V 3 bases and J 0 bases; bases outside gene matches: 4. Germline CDR1 LNHDA, CDR2 SQIVND (reference sequence). CDR3 bases: TGTGCCAGTAGTATTGGGACTAGCGGGCAGAGCACAGATACGCAGTATTTT. Its translation is CASSIGTSGQSTDTQYF.

This rearrangement joins TRBV7-6 to TRBJ2-7, with D perhaps matching TRBD2 (6 bases). This CDR3 has 13 residues. V gave up 1 base and J gave up 4 bases, with 8 bases separating them. In germline, CDR1 is SGHVS, CDR2 FNYEAQ. CDR3 sequence: CASSLGGEYEQYF. CDR3 bases: TGTGCCAGCAGCTTAGGCGGGGAGTACGAGCAGTACTTC. Variable domain in full (rest from reference TRBV7-6 and TRBJ2-7): GAGVSQSPRYKVTKRGQDVALRCDPISGHVSLYWYRQALGQGPEFLTYFNYEAQQDKSGLPNDRFSAERPEGSISTLTIQRTEQRDSAMYRCASSLGGEYEQYFGPGTRLTVT.

The chain combines TRBV29-1 with TRBJ1-3, with D unresolved. The germline V and J ends were trimmed by 5 bases and 4 bases, with 9 bases remaining between them. Germline V gene sequence: CDR1 SQVTM, CDR2 ANQGSEA. The CDR3 loop spans 12 amino acids. The DNA of the CDR3 is TGCAGCGTTAGGACGGTGGGAAACACCATATATTTT. Translation gives CSVRTVGNTIYF.

This clone has just one count. This chain connects TRBV15 to TRBJ2-7; 8 bases line up with TRBD1. CDR1 LNHNV and CDR2 YYDKDF come from the germline V gene (reference sequence). Trimming at V came to 3 bases and at J to 2 bases, leaving 6 bases not matched to a gene. The length of the CDR3 is 15 residues. CDR3: CATSSDRGLTYEQYF. CDR3 coding DNA: TGTGCCACCAGCAGCGACAGGGGACTCACCTACGAGCAGTACTTC. The full variable domain, its missing parts supplied by reference TRBV15 and TRBJ2-7, is DAMVIQNPRYQVTQFGKPVTLSCSQTLNHNVMYWYQQKSSQAPKLLFHYYDKDFNNEADTPDNFQSRRPNTSFCFLDIRSPGLGDTAMYLCATSSDRGLTYEQYFGPGTRLTVT.

Turning to this clone: The germline gene is not matched at one end of the junction; a read error may be the cause. As DNA, the CDR3 is TGTGCCAGCAGTTTAAGTGACTCCTCCTACAATGAGCAGTTCTTC. It yields the protein CASSLSDSSYNEQFF. The chain recombines TRBV7-3 with TRBJ2-1; D not certain. The germline gives CDR1 SGHTA, CDR2 FQGTGA. The CDR3 is 15 residues long.

The chain uses TRBV29-1 and TRBJ1-2; D is perhaps TRBD1 (5 bases). CDR1 SQVTM and CDR2 ANQGSEA come from the germline V gene. The CDR3 is 12 amino acids. Trimming took 5 bases from V and 4 from J, leaving 11 bases between them. CDR3 DNA: TGCAGCGTTACTAGACAGTTCTATGGCTACACCTTC. It specifies CSVTRQFYGYTF.

The chain joins TRBV30 to TRBJ2-7, with 11 bases aligning to TRBD1. With 5 bases clipped from V and 8 bases from J, the junction kept 8 bases outside the gene matches. This CDR3 is built from 13 residues. Germline CDR1 reads GTSNPN; CDR2 reads SVGIG (reference sequence). The CDR3: CAWAPGQGVKQYF. The CDR3 DNA sequence: TGTGCCTGGGCCCCGGGACAGGGGGTGAAGCAGTACTTC.

For the CDR3, the DNA is TGTGCCAGCAGCTGGGACAGGTACAATGAGCAGTTCTTC. It translates to CASSWDRYNEQFF. The chain carries TRBV13 and TRBJ2-1, with 8 bases identical to TRBD1. CDR1 and CDR2 (germline): PRHDT, FYEKMQ (reference sequence). V lost 4 bases, J lost 4 bases, and 0 bases stayed unmatched. The CDR3 totals 13 residues.

This chain joins TRBV27 and TRBJ1-4; TRBD1 aligns across 7 bases. The CDR3 consists of 15 residues. Germline V gene lookup returns CDR1 MNHEY and CDR2 SMNVEV (reference sequence). Unmatched junction bases numbered 13, after V lost 8 bases and J lost 7 bases. CDR3 residues: CASGSDRVSAEKLFF. Written as DNA, the CDR3 is TGTGCCAGCGGATCAGACAGGGTCAGCGCTGAAAAACTGTTTTTT.

This rearrangement joins TRBV28 to TRBJ1-4; D gene ambiguous. The CDR3 is 15 residues long. The V end lost 7 bases, the J end lost 8 bases, and 20 bases lay between the germline ends. Germline values: CDR1 MDHEN, CDR2 SYDVKM. CDR3 DNA sequence: TGTGCCAGCAAGACACCCGCGACTGTTCAGGAAAAACTGTTTTTT. This encodes CASKTPATVQEKLFF.

This clone has more than one count but fewer than ten. Other nucleotide sequences from this sample produce the same CDR3. The CDR3 sequence is CASSLLGSTEAFF. In nucleotides, the CDR3 is TGTGCCAGCAGCTTATTAGGGAGTACTGAAGCTTTCTTT. This chain connects TRBV7-9 to TRBJ1-1; D uncertain. This CDR3 is 13 amino acids long. The germline gives CDR1 SEHNR, CDR2 FQNEAQ (reference sequence). Trimming took off 2 bases at V and 5 bases at J, with 9 bases between the two ends.

Turning to this clone: The identical CDR3 is also encoded by other nucleotide sequences in the sample. The chain joins TRBV6-1 to TRBJ1-2, with D maybe TRBD1 (6 bases). V was pared by 6 bases and J by 0 bases, with 11 bases between. The V gene's germline CDR1 is MNHNS and CDR2 SASEGT. The CDR3 length is 14 residues. CDR3 nucleotides: TGTGCCAGCAGGGCGACAGGAGCTAACTATGGCTACACCTTC. This gives the protein CASRATGANYGYTF.

The chain joins TRBV19 to TRBJ2-1, with 7 bases matching TRBD2. Germline CDR1 and CDR2: LNHDA and SQIVND (reference sequence). The CDR3 covers 17 residues. Trimming cost V 5 bases and J 0 bases; bases outside gene matches: 10. CDR3 region: CASSSRAGSLSYNEQFF. Written as DNA, the CDR3 is TGTGCCAGTAGTTCTCGAGCGGGATCCCTCTCCTACAATGAGCAGTTCTTC.

The chain joins TRBV15 to TRBJ2-3; maybe TRBD1 (5 bases). Trimming shortened V by 0 bases and J by 2 bases, and 9 bases separated the two germline ends. The germline V gene encodes CDR1 LNHNV and CDR2 YYDKDF (reference sequence). The CDR3 length is 15 residues. CDR3 sequence reads: CATSREGPTTDTQYF. The DNA for the CDR3 is TGTGCCACCAGCAGAGAGGGGCCCACCACAGATACGCAGTATTTT.

The rearrangement links TRBV27 to TRBJ1-5; D ambiguous. Germline V lookup: CDR1 MNHEY, CDR2 SMNVEV (reference sequence). The CDR3 length is 17 residues. V gave up 5 bases and J gave up 0 bases, with 17 bases separating them. CDR3 coding DNA: TGTGCCAGCAGTCTCCGTGGCTACTTGCATAGCAATCAGCCCCAGCATTTT. This sequence encodes CASSLRGYLHSNQPQHF.

This chain links TRBV7-2 with TRBJ2-7, with D hard to call. Trimming stripped 1 base from V and 6 bases from J, with 7 bases between. Germline lookup yields CDR1 SGHTA and CDR2 FQGNSA. This CDR3 has 12 amino acids. The CDR3 nucleotides read TGTGCCAGCAGCTTAGTTCTCCCCGAGCAGTACTTC. It codes for CASSLVLPEQYF. Using reference TRBV7-2 and TRBJ2-7 for the parts outside the CDR3, the full variable domain is GAGVSQSPSNKVTEKGKDVELRCDPISGHTALYWYRQSLGQGLEFLIYFQGNSAPDKSGLPSDRFSAERTGGSVSTLTIQRTQQEDSAVYLCASSLVLPEQYFGPGTRLTVT.

The chain combines TRBV29-1 with TRBJ1-1; a weak D match, TRBD1 (6 bases). This CDR3 comprises 14 residues. V lost 2 bases, J lost 5 bases, and 15 bases lay in between. Per the germline V gene, CDR1 is SQVTM and CDR2 is ANQGSEA. In DNA, the CDR3 is TGCAGCGTTGAAACGTACAGGGTATCTACTGAAGCTTTCTTT. Translating it yields CSVETYRVSTEAFF.

This rearrangement joins TRBV11-3 to TRBJ2-5; D is unresolved. CDR3 size: 13 residues. V was clipped by 0 bases and J by 4 bases, with 6 bases between them. The germline V gene encodes CDR1 SGHNT and CDR2 YENEEA. This CDR3 reads CASSLELGETQYF. CDR3 DNA sequence: TGTGCCAGCAGCTTAGAATTGGGAGAGACCCAGTACTTC.